Shown below are 12 T cell receptor beta chains from a single sample sequenced in a study of PD-L1 blockade in urothelial cancer. Produced via immunoSEQ multiplex PCR; TCRdb's table is partial and in-frame only. The table records approximately 100,000 clones, about 90% of them present only once. The sequences come from PBMCs, collected around atezolizumab (anti-PD-L1) treatment. The receptors were sampled from a woman aged 80 or older with urothelial cancer.

The V call is TRBV5-1, the J call TRBJ2-2; 7 bases are shared with TRBD1. Per the germline V gene, CDR1 is SGHRS and CDR2 is YFSETQ. V gave up 6 bases and J gave up 2 bases; unmatched junction bases: 7. The CDR3 consists of 15 residues. The CDR3 nucleotides are TGCGCCAGCAAAACCCAGGGGGTCAACACCGGGGAGCTGTTTTTT. As protein: CASKTQGVNTGELFF.

DNA for the CDR3: TGTGCCAGCAGTTACTCTGGCGGATCTAGGGGCACTGAAGCTTTCTTT. Protein sequence: CASSYSGGSRGTEAFF. J is TRBJ1-1 and V is TRBV6-5, with D possibly being TRBD1 (5 bases). V was pared by 0 bases and J by 4 bases, with 15 bases between. The CDR3 runs to 16 residues. Germline values: CDR1 MNHEY, CDR2 SVGAGI.

This clone came up a few times. In DNA form, the CDR3 reads TGTGCCAGCAGTGACTCAGGGGCCTATGGCTACACCTTC. Translated: CASSDSGAYGYTF. The chain joins TRBV6-1 to TRBJ1-2, with D maybe TRBD1 (6 bases). Germline loops: CDR1 MNHNS, CDR2 SASEGT. This CDR3 is 13 amino acids long. Trimming took 3 bases from V and 4 from J, leaving 9 bases between them.

The V gene is TRBV7-2, the J gene TRBJ2-5, with TRBD2 as a possible D gene (6 bases). The V and J ends lost 6 bases and 5 bases respectively, with 7 bases between them. CDR3 length equals 11 residues. Germline CDR1 reads SGHTA; CDR2 reads FQGNSA. The CDR3 nucleotides read TGTGCCAGCAGTGCGGGGGAGACCCAGTACTTC. The encoded protein is CASSAGETQYF.

V is TRBV7-3 and J is TRBJ2-1; 8 bases are shared with TRBD1. CDR1 SGHTA and CDR2 FQGTGA come from the germline V gene. V lost 3 bases, J lost 0 bases, and 1 base stayed unmatched. This CDR3 is built from 15 residues. For the CDR3, the DNA is TGTGCCAGCAGCTTCGACAGGGGCTCCTACAATGAGCAGTTCTTC. It yields the protein CASSFDRGSYNEQFF. Drawing the rest from reference TRBV7-3 and TRBJ2-1, the complete variable domain is GAGVSQTPSNKVTEKGKYVELRCDPISGHTALYWYRQSLGQGPEFLIYFQGTGAADDSGLPNDRFFAVRPEGSVSTLKIQRTERGDSAVYLCASSFDRGSYNEQFFGPGTRLTVL.

The CDR3 DNA reads TGCGCCAGCAGCTTGTCTGCGGGAGGGGCAGAGACCCAGTACTTC. Translating it yields CASSLSAGGAETQYF. The chain is built from TRBV5-1 and TRBJ2-5; 9 positions agree with TRBD2. This CDR3 spans 15 amino acids. V shed 1 base, J shed 4 bases, and the junction held 5 bases outside the gene matches. Germline values: CDR1 SGHRS, CDR2 YFSETQ.

There are a few counts of this clone. The V call is TRBV5-1, the J call TRBJ1-2, with 9 bases fitting TRBD1. Germline V gene lookup returns CDR1 SGHRS and CDR2 YFSETQ. CDR3 length equals 14 residues. Trimming took 4 bases from V and 4 from J; bases not matched to a gene: 5. Written as DNA, the CDR3 is TGCGCCAGCAGCCGGGGACAGGGCGGCTATGGCTACACCTTC. Translating gives CASSRGQGGYGYTF.

The chain combines TRBV29-1 with TRBJ2-7, with 7 bases matching TRBD1. The germline V gene encodes CDR1 SQVTM and CDR2 ANQGSEA. The CDR3 runs to 13 residues. V dropped 2 bases and J dropped 3; count of bases not matched to a gene: 4. CDR3 coding DNA: TGCAGCGTTGAACCAGGGGGAAGCTACGAGCAGTACTTC. Its protein product is CSVEPGGSYEQYF.

The chain links TRBV2 to TRBJ2-5; a weak D match, TRBD1 (5 bases). The CDR3 spans 12 residues. CDR1 is SNHLY and CDR2 is FYNNEI in the germline V gene. V gave up 8 bases and J gave up 5 bases, with 12 bases separating them. CDR3 sequence: CASGLGVETQYF. The CDR3, as DNA: TGTGCCAGCGGCCTAGGGGTCGAGACCCAGTACTTC.

The chain couples TRBV6-1 to TRBJ1-2; D unresolved. CDR1 is MNHNS, CDR2 SASEGT, per germline. V was shortened by 11 bases and J by 4 bases, with 17 bases between the two germline ends. The CDR3 length is 13 residues. This CDR3 is CAARFEGPYGYTF. The CDR3 DNA follows: TGTGCCGCCAGGTTTGAGGGTCCCTATGGCTACACCTTC.

J is TRBJ1-1 and V is TRBV6-1; D remains ambiguous. The germline V and J ends were trimmed by 1 base and 0 bases, with 6 bases remaining between them. Germline CDR1 and CDR2: MNHNS and SASEGT. The CDR3 consists of 14 residues. The CDR3 DNA sequence: TGTGCCAGCAGTGAAGGTCAGGTGAACACTGAAGCTTTCTTT. Encoded protein: CASSEGQVNTEAFF.

The chain is built from TRBV28 and TRBJ2-3, with 13 bases identical to TRBD2. CDR3 length equals 15 residues. Germline V gene sequence: CDR1 MDHEN, CDR2 SYDVKM. The ends lost 8 bases at V and 2 bases at J; junction bases unmatched: 4. The CDR3: CASWTSGRFTDTQYF. For the CDR3, the DNA is TGTGCCAGCTGGACTAGCGGGAGATTCACAGATACGCAGTATTTT. Using reference TRBV28 and TRBJ2-3 for the parts outside the CDR3, the full variable domain is DVKVTQSSRYLVKRTGEKVFLECVQDMDHENMFWYRQDPGLGLRLIYFSYDVKMKEKGDIPEGYSVSREKKERFSLILESASTNQTSMYLCASWTSGRFTDTQYFGPGTRLTVL.